This T cell receptor beta chain was recorded in a study of blood T cell repertoires in COVID-19. Overall study context: Sources were T cells, B-cell-depleted T cells, or PBMCs; the material itself was cDNA or gDNA.

Here immunoSEQ multiplex PCR was the method, and the copy in TCRdb shows in-frame clones only, minus some. Of about 71,000 clones in the sample, approximately 90% were seen once. Germline V lookup: CDR1 SGHNT, CDR2 YYREEE (reference sequence). This CDR3 has 18 residues. Deletions cut 4 bases from V and 0 bases from J, with 17 bases between. Source material: peripheral blood. V is TRBV5-4 and J is TRBJ1-6, with D maybe TRBD1 (6 bases). This TCR was sampled from an elderly woman with acute or convalescent COVID-19. The CDR3 protein is CASSQWQGFSSYNSPLHF. The CDR3 nucleotides are TGTGCCAGCAGCCAGTGGCAGGGGTTTAGCTCCTATAATTCACCCCTCCACTTT.